Listed below are T cell receptor beta chains from one sample, sequenced in a study of blood T cell repertoires in COVID-19. Assay: immunoSEQ multiplex PCR; the TCRdb copy retains only in-frame clones and omits some. The table has some 180,000 clones, about 81% seen once. Input material: peripheral blood. The receptors were gathered from an older woman with COVID-19, enrolled during active disease. Both conserved end residues are part of each CDR3. The D gene is left open where the match is weak. Rows give clone size only sometimes, using once, few, many, or a class for an expanded clone.

j_gene: TRBJ2-3; abundance: -; v_gene: TRBV19; d_gene: -; CDR3aa: CASSIGSPSTDTQYF; CDR3nt: TGTGCCAGTAGTATCGGGTCGCCCAGCACAGATACGCAGTATTTT
j_gene: TRBJ1-4; abundance: many; v_gene: TRBV4-3; d_gene: -; CDR3aa: CASSQERGGGEKLFF; CDR3nt: TGCGCCAGCAGCCAAGAGAGGGGGGGCGGTGAAAAACTGTTTTTT
j_gene: TRBJ2-2; abundance: -; v_gene: TRBV4-2; d_gene: -; CDR3aa: CASSQERGTNTGELFF; CDR3nt: TGTGCCAGCAGCCAAGAAAGGGGGACAAACACCGGGGAGCTGTTTTTT
j_gene: TRBJ2-2; abundance: -; v_gene: TRBV7-9; d_gene: -; CDR3aa: CASSLGLNTGELFF; CDR3nt: TGTGCCAGCAGCTTAGGACTTAACACCGGGGAGCTGTTTTTT
j_gene: TRBJ1-1; abundance: -; v_gene: TRBV2; d_gene: TRBD1; CDR3aa: CASRGDSLNTEAFF; CDR3nt: TGTGCCAGCAGGGGGGACAGCTTGAACACTGAAGCTTTCTTT
j_gene: TRBJ1-1; abundance: -; v_gene: TRBV7-2; d_gene: -; CDR3aa: CASSLHMNTEAFF; CDR3nt: TGTGCCAGCAGCTTACACATGAACACTGAAGCTTTCTTT
j_gene: TRBJ2-3; abundance: -; v_gene: TRBV28; d_gene: -; CDR3aa: CASSFQGGEDTQYF; CDR3nt: TGTGCCAGCAGTTTTCAAGGGGGTGAAGATACGCAGTATTTT
j_gene: TRBJ1-5; abundance: -; v_gene: TRBV7-9; d_gene: -; CDR3aa: CASGAAGSQPQHF; CDR3nt: TGTGCCAGCGGAGCCGCGGGTTCTCAGCCCCAGCATTTT
j_gene: TRBJ1-5; abundance: -; v_gene: TRBV5-5; d_gene: TRBD1; CDR3aa: CASSPGTGGGNQPQHF; CDR3nt: TGTGCCAGCAGCCCTGGGACAGGGGGAGGAAATCAGCCCCAGCATTTT
j_gene: TRBJ2-5; abundance: -; v_gene: TRBV21-1; d_gene: -; CDR3aa: CASSKAREGPCQETQYF; CDR3nt: TGTGCCAGCAGCAAAGCGCGGGAGGGGCCTTGCCAAGAGACCCAGTACTTC
j_gene: TRBJ2-7; abundance: -; v_gene: TRBV5-1; d_gene: TRBD1; CDR3aa: CASSSGTGGDEQYF; CDR3nt: TGCGCCAGCAGCTCCGGGACAGGGGGGGACGAGCAGTACTTC
j_gene: TRBJ1-2; abundance: -; v_gene: TRBV11-2; d_gene: -; CDR3aa: CASSQDRSGGYTF; CDR3nt: TGTGCCAGCAGCCAAGACAGGTCCGGTGGCTACACCTTC
j_gene: TRBJ1-6; abundance: -; v_gene: TRBV15; d_gene: -; CDR3aa: CATSRDIPGSNSPLHF; CDR3nt: TGTGCCACCAGCAGAGATATCCCAGGCTCTAATTCACCCCTCCACTTT
j_gene: TRBJ1-1; abundance: -; v_gene: TRBV3-1/TRBV3-2; d_gene: -; CDR3aa: CASSQSGKNTEAFF; CDR3nt: TGTGCCAGCAGCCAATCCGGGAAGAACACTGAAGCTTTCTTT
j_gene: TRBJ1-1; abundance: -; v_gene: TRBV7-9; d_gene: TRBD1; CDR3aa: CASSVDRAVNTEAFF; CDR3nt: TGTGCCAGCAGCGTCGACAGGGCAGTGAACACTGAAGCTTTCTTT
j_gene: TRBJ1-1; abundance: few; v_gene: TRBV27; d_gene: -; CDR3aa: CASSWRGQDTEAFF; CDR3nt: TGTGCCAGCAGTTGGCGGGGGCAGGACACTGAAGCTTTCTTT
j_gene: TRBJ1-6; abundance: -; v_gene: TRBV19; d_gene: -; CDR3aa: CASSIEAAYNSPLHF; CDR3nt: TGTGCCAGTAGTATAGAGGCCGCCTATAATTCACCCCTCCACTTT
j_gene: TRBJ1-5; abundance: -; v_gene: TRBV6-1; d_gene: TRBD1; CDR3aa: CASSGSGTVEGQPQHF; CDR3nt: TGTGCCAGCAGTGGGAGTGGGACAGTCGAGGGTCAGCCCCAGCATTTT
j_gene: TRBJ1-2; abundance: few; v_gene: TRBV4-1; d_gene: TRBD1; CDR3aa: CASSQEDRVSSGYTF; CDR3nt: TGCGCCAGCAGCCAAGAGGACAGGGTATCTAGTGGCTACACCTTC
j_gene: TRBJ1-1; abundance: once; v_gene: TRBV5-4; d_gene: -; CDR3aa: CASSSQGQVSEAFF; CDR3nt: TGTGCCAGCAGCTCGCAGGGGCAAGTTTCTGAAGCTTTCTTT
j_gene: TRBJ1-2; abundance: -; v_gene: TRBV29-1; d_gene: -; CDR3aa: CSVRYSIYGYTF; CDR3nt: TGCAGCGTCAGATACAGTATCTATGGCTACACCTTC
j_gene: TRBJ2-5; abundance: -; v_gene: TRBV7-9; d_gene: -; CDR3aa: CASSFNPQGRETQYF; CDR3nt: TGTGCCAGCAGCTTTAATCCCCAGGGGCGGGAGACCCAGTACTTC
j_gene: TRBJ1-5; abundance: -; v_gene: TRBV19; d_gene: -; CDR3aa: CASSKLAGSNQPQHF; CDR3nt: TGTGCCAGTAGTAAACTGGCAGGTAGCAATCAGCCCCAGCATTTT
j_gene: TRBJ1-2; abundance: -; v_gene: TRBV28; d_gene: TRBD1; CDR3aa: CATAEGAADYGYTF; CDR3nt: TGTGCCACGGCGGAGGGGGCCGCGGACTATGGCTACACCTTC
j_gene: TRBJ2-3; abundance: -; v_gene: TRBV5-1; d_gene: -; CDR3aa: CASSLTGGDTQYF; CDR3nt: TGCGCCAGCAGCCTTACTGGAGGGGATACGCAGTATTTT
j_gene: TRBJ1-1; abundance: -; v_gene: TRBV5-6; d_gene: -; CDR3aa: CASASRGKRNTEAFF; CDR3nt: TGTGCCAGCGCCTCGAGAGGGAAACGGAACACTGAAGCTTTCTTT
j_gene: TRBJ1-6; abundance: -; v_gene: TRBV19; d_gene: -; CDR3aa: CATSPQANSPLHF; CDR3nt: TGTGCCACCAGCCCCCAGGCTAATTCACCCCTCCACTTT
j_gene: TRBJ1-6; abundance: once; v_gene: TRBV6-1; d_gene: -; CDR3aa: CASSDVGTGIPF; CDR3nt: -
j_gene: TRBJ1-1; abundance: -; v_gene: TRBV27; d_gene: -; CDR3aa: CASSFGRATEAFF; CDR3nt: TGTGCCAGCAGTTTTGGCAGGGCCACTGAAGCTTTCTTT
j_gene: TRBJ2-1; abundance: once; v_gene: TRBV19; d_gene: TRBD2; CDR3aa: CASSIGTSGRKTEQFF; CDR3nt: TGTGCCAGTAGTATAGGGACTAGCGGGAGAAAAACCGAGCAGTTCTTC
j_gene: TRBJ2-2; abundance: -; v_gene: TRBV6-5; d_gene: TRBD2; CDR3aa: CASSPTSRTGELFF; CDR3nt: TGTGCCAGCAGTCCGACTAGCAGGACCGGGGAGCTGTTTTTT
j_gene: TRBJ1-1; abundance: few; v_gene: TRBV2; d_gene: -; CDR3aa: CASSSDSDTEAFF; CDR3nt: TGTGCCAGCAGTTCGGACAGTGACACTGAAGCTTTCTTT
j_gene: TRBJ2-1; abundance: -; v_gene: TRBV7-9; d_gene: -; CDR3aa: CASSPLAGRSYNEQFF; CDR3nt: TGTGCCAGCAGTCCCCTTGCAGGGCGCTCCTACAATGAGCAGTTCTTC
j_gene: TRBJ2-2; abundance: -; v_gene: TRBV24-1; d_gene: TRBD1; CDR3aa: CATKPGQDTGELFF; CDR3nt: TGTGCCACCAAACCGGGACAGGACACCGGGGAGCTGTTTTTT
j_gene: TRBJ1-2; abundance: -; v_gene: TRBV4-2; d_gene: -; CDR3aa: CASSQDSQGWGGYTF; CDR3nt: TGTGCCAGCAGCCAAGATTCTCAGGGGTGGGGTGGCTACACCTTC
j_gene: TRBJ1-1; abundance: medium-sized; v_gene: TRBV18; d_gene: -; CDR3aa: CASSSTDRTEAFF; CDR3nt: TGTGCCAGCTCAAGCACAGACAGGACTGAAGCTTTCTTT
j_gene: TRBJ1-2; abundance: -; v_gene: TRBV27; d_gene: -; CDR3aa: CASSASPNYGYTF; CDR3nt: TGTGCCAGCAGCGCGAGTCCTAACTATGGCTACACCTTC
j_gene: TRBJ2-3; abundance: -; v_gene: TRBV5-1; d_gene: -; CDR3aa: CASSLDSRGGGTQYF; CDR3nt: TGCGCCAGCAGCTTGGATAGTAGGGGGGGCGGTACGCAGTATTTT
j_gene: TRBJ2-5; abundance: -; v_gene: TRBV13; d_gene: TRBD2; CDR3aa: CASSSEREGETQYF; CDR3nt: TGTGCCAGCAGCTCCGAGCGGGAAGGAGAGACCCAGTACTTC
j_gene: TRBJ1-2; abundance: -; v_gene: TRBV6-1; d_gene: TRBD1; CDR3aa: CASSDEGTGTYGYTF; CDR3nt: TGTGCCAGCAGTGATGAGGGGACAGGGACCTATGGCTACACCTTC